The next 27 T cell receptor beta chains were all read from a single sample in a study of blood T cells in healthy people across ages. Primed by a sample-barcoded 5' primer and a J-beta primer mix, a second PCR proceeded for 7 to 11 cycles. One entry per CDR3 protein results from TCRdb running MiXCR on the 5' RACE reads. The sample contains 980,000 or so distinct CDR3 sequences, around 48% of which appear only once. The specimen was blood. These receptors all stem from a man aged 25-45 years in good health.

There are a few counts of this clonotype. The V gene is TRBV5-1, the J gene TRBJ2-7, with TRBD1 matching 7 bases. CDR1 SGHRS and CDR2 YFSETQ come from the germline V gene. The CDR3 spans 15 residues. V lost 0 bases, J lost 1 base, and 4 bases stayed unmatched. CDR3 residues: CASSLGTGQSYEQYF. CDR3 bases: TGCGCCAGCAGCTTGGGGACAGGACAATCCTACGAGCAGTACTTC. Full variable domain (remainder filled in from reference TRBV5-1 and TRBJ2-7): KAGVTQTPRYLIKTRGQQVTLSCSPISGHRSVSWYQQTPGQGLQFLFEYFSETQRNKGNFPGRFSGRQFSNSRSEMNVSTLELGDSALYLCASSLGTGQSYEQYFGPGTRLTVT.

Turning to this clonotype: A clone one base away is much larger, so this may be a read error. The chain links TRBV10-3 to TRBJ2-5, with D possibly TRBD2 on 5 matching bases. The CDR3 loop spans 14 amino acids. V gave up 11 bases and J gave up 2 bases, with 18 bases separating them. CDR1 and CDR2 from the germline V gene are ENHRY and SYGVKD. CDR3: CAVGVTGNQETQYF. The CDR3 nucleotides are TGTGCCGTCGGGGTCACCGGTAATCAAGAGACCCAGTACTTC.

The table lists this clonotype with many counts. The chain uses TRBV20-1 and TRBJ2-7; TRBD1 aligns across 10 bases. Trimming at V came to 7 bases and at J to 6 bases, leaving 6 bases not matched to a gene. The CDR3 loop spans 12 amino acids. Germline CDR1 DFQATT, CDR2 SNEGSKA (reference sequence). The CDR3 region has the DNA TGCAGTGTCGGGACAGGGGAGAGCGAGCAGTACTTC. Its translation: CSVGTGESEQYF.

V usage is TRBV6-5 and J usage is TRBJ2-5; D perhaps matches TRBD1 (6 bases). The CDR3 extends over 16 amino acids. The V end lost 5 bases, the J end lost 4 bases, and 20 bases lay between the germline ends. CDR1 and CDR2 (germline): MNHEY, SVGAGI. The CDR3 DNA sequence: TGTGCCAGCAGTCACCCACAGGGACCATTGGGAGAGACCCAGTACTTC. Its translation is CASSHPQGPLGETQYF.

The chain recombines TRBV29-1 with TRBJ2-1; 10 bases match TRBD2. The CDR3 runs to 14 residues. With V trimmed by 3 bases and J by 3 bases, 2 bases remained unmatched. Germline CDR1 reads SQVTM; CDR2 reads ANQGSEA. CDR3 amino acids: CSVESSGGYNEQFF. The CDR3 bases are TGCAGCGTTGAGTCTAGCGGGGGCTACAATGAGCAGTTCTTC.

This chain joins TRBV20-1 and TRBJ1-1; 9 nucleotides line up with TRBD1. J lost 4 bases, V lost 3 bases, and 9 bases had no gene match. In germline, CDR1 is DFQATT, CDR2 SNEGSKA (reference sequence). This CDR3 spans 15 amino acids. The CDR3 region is CSARVQGARSTEAFF. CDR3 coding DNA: TGCAGTGCTAGGGTACAGGGGGCGCGGAGCACTGAAGCTTTCTTT.

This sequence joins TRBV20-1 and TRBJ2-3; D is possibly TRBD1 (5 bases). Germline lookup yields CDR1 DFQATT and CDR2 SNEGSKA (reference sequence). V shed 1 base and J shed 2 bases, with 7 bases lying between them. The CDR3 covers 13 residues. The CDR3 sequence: CSARARATDTQYF. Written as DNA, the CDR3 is TGCAGTGCTAGAGCCAGGGCCACAGATACGCAGTATTTT.

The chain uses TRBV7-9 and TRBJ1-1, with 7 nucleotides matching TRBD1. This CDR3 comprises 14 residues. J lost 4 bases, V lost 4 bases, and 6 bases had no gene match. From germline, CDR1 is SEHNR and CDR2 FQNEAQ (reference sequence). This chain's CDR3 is CASSWTGSGTEAFF. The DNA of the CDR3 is TGTGCCAGCAGCTGGACAGGTTCGGGCACTGAAGCTTTCTTT.

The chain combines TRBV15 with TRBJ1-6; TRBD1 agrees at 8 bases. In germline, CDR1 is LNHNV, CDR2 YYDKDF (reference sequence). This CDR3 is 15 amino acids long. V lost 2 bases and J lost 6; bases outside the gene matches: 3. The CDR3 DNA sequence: TGTGCCACCAGCAGAAGAACAGGGGGTAATTCACCCCTCCACTTT. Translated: CATSRRTGGNSPLHF.

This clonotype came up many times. In DNA form, the CDR3 reads TGTGCCAGCAGCTTAGTTTCCTACGAGCAGTACTTC. It translates to CASSLVSYEQYF. The J gene is TRBJ2-7, the V gene TRBV7-2; D is unresolved. CDR1 is SGHTA, CDR2 FQGNSA, per germline. CDR3 length: 12 residues. V was clipped by 1 base and J by 1 base, with 2 bases between them.

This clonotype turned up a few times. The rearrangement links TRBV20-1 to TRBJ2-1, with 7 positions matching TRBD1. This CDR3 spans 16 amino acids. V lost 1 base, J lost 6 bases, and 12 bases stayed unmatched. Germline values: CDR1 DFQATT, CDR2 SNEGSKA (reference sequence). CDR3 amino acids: CSARGVLRTGPNEQFF. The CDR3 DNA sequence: TGCAGTGCTAGAGGCGTGTTGAGGACAGGTCCCAATGAGCAGTTCTTC.

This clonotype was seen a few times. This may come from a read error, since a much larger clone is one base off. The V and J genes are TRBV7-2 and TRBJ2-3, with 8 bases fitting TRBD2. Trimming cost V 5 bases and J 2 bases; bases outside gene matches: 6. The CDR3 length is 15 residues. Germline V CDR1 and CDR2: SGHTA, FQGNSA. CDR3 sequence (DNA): TGTGCCAGCAGCAGGGCTAGCGGGTCCACAGATACGCAGTATTTT. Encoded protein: CASSRASGSTDTQYF.

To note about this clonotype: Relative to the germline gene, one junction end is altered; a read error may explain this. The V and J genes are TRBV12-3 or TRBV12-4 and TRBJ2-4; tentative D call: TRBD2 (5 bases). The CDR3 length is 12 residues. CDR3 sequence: CTSSSPGSSLYF. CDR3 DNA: TGTACCAGCAGTTCCCCGGGTTCTAGCTTGTACTTC.

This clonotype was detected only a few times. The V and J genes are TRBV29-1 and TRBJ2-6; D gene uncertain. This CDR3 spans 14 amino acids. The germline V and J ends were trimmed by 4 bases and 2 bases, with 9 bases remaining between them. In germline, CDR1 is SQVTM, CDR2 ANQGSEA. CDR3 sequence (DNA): TGCAGCGTTGCTGGTGGAACTGGGGCCAACGTCCTGACTTTC. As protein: CSVAGGTGANVLTF.

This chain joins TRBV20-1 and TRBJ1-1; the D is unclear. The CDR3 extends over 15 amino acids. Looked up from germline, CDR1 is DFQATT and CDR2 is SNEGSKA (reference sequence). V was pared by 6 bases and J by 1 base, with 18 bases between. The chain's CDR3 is CSAEPGLRPNTEAFF. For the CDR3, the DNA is TGCAGTGCGGAACCCGGCCTTAGGCCGAACACTGAAGCTTTCTTT.

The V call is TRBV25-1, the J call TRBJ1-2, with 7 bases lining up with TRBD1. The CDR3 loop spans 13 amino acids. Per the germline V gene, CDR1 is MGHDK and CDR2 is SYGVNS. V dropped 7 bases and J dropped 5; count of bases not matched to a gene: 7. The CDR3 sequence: CASNEGGGYGYTF. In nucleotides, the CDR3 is TGTGCCAGCAACGAAGGGGGCGGATATGGCTACACCTTC.

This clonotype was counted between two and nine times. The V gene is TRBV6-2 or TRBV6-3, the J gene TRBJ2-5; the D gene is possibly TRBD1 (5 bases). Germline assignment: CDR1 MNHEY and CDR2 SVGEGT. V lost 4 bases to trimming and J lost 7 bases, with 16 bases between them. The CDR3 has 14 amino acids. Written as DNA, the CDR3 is TGTGCCAGCAGTTCCCTCCAGGGTTACGGGACCCAGTACTTC. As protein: CASSSLQGYGTQYF.

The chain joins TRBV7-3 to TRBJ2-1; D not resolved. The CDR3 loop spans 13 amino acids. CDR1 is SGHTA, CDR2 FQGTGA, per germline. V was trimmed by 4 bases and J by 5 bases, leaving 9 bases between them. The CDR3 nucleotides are TGTGCCAGCAGCTACTCTTATAACAATGAGCAGTTCTTC. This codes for CASSYSYNNEQFF.

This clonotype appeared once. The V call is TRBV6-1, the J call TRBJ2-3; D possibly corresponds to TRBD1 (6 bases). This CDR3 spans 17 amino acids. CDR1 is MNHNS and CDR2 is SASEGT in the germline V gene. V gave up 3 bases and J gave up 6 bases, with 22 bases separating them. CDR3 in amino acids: CASSEGASGLFGDTQYF. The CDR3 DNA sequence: TGTGCCAGCAGTGAGGGGGCATCGGGTCTCTTCGGGGATACGCAGTATTTT.

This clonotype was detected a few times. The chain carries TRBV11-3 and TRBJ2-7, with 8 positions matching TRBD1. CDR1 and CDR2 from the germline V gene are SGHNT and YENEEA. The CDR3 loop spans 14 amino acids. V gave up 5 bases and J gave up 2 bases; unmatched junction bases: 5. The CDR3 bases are TGTGCCAGCAGCCCGGACAGGGCCACCTACGAGCAGTACTTC. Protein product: CASSPDRATYEQYF.

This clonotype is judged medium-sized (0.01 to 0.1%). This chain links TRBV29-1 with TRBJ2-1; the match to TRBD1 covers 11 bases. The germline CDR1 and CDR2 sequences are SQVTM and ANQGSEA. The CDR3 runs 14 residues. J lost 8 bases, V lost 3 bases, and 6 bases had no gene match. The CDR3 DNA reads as TGCAGCGTTGACGTCGGACAGGGGGCCGATGAGCAGTTCTTC. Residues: CSVDVGQGADEQFF.

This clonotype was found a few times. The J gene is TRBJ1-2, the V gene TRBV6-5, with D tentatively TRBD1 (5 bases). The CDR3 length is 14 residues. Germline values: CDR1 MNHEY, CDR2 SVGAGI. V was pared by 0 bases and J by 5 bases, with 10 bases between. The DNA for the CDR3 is TGTGCCAGCAGTTACTCGGGGGACGGTTATGGCTACACCTTC. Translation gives CASSYSGDGYGYTF.

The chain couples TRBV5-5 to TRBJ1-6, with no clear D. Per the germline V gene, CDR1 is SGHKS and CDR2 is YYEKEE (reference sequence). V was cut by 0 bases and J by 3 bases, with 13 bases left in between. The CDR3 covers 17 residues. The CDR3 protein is CASSLGTFEHYNSPLHF. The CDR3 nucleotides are TGTGCCAGCAGCTTGGGCACCTTCGAGCACTATAATTCACCCCTCCACTTT.

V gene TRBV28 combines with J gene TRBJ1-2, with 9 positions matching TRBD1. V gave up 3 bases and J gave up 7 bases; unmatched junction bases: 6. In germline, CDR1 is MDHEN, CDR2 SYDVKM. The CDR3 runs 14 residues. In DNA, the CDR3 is TGTGCCAGCAGTTTCCGGGACAGGGATGCTGGCTACACCTTC. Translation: CASSFRDRDAGYTF.

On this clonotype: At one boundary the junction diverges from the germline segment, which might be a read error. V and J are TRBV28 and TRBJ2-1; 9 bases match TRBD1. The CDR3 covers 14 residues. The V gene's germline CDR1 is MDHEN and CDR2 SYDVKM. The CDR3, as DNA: TGTGCCAGCGGAGGGACAGGGACCTACAATGAGCGGTTCTTC. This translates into CASGGTGTYNERFF.

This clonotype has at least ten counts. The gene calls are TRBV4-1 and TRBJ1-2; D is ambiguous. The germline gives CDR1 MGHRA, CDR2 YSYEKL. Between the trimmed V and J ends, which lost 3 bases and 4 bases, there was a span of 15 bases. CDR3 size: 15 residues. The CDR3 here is CASSQTTELAYGYTF. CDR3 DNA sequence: TGCGCCAGCAGCCAGACTACAGAGTTAGCCTATGGCTACACCTTC.

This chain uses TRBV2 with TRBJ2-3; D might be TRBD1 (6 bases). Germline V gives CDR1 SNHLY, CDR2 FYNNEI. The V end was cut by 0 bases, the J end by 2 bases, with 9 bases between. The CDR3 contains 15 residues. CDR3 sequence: CASSEADRNTDTQYF. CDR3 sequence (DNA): TGTGCCAGCAGTGAAGCGGACAGAAACACAGATACGCAGTATTTT. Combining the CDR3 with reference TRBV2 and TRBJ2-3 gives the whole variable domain EPEVTQTPSHQVTQMGQEVILRCVPISNHLYFYWYRQILGQKVEFLVSFYNNEISEKSEIFDDQFSVERPDGSNFTLKIRSTKLEDSAMYFCASSEADRNTDTQYFGPGTRLTVL.